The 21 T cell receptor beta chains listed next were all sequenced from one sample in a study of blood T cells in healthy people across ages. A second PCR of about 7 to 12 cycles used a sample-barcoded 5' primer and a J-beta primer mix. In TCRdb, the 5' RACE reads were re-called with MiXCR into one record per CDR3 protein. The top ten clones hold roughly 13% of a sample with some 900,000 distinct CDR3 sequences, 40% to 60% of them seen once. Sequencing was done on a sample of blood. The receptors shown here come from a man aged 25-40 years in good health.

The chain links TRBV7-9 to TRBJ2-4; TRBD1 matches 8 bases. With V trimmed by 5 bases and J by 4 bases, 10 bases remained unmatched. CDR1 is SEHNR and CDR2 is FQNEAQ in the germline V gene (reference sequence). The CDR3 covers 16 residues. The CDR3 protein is CASSVPQGATKNIQYF. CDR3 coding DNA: TGTGCCAGCAGCGTCCCCCAGGGGGCAACTAAAAACATTCAGTACTTC. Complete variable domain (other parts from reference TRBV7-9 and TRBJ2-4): DTGVSQNPRHKITKRGQNVTFRCDPISEHNRLYWYRQTLGQGPEFLTYFQNEAQLEKSRLLSDRFSAERPKGSFSTLEIQRTEQGDSAMYLCASSVPQGATKNIQYFGAGTRLSVL.

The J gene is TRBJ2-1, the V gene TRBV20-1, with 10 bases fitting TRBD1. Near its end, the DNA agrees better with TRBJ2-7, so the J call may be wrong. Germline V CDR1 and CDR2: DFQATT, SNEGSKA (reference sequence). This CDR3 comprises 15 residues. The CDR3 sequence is CSARAGTGAYNEQYF. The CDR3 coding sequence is TGCAGTGCTAGAGCCGGGACAGGGGCCTACAATGAGCAGTACTTC.

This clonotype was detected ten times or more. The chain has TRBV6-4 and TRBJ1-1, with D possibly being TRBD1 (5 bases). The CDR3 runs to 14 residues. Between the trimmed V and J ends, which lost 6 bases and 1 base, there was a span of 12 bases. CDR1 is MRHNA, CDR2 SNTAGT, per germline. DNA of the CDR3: TGTGCCAGCAGCCCCGGGACGGAGAACACTGAAGCTTTCTTT. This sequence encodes CASSPGTENTEAFF.

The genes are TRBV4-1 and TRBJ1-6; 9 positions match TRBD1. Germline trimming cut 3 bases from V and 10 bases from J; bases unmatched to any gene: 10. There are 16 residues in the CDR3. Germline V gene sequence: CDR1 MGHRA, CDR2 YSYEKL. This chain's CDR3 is CASSQTGTGSSSPLHF. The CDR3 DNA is TGCGCCAGCAGCCAGACCGGGACAGGGTCTTCCTCACCCCTCCACTTT.

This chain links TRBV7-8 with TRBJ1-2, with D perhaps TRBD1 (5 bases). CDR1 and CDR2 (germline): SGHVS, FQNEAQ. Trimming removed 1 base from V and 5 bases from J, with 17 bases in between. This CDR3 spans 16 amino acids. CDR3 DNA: TGTGCCAGCAGCTTAGGGGGGGGGTCCCAAATATATGGCTACACCTTC. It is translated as CASSLGGGSQIYGYTF.

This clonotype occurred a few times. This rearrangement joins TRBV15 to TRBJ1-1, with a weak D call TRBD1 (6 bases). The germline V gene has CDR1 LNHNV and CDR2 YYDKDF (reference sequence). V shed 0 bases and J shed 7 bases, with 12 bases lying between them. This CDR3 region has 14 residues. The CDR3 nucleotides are TGTGCCACCAGCAGAGATAACAGGGTCGGTGAAGCTTTCTTT. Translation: CATSRDNRVGEAFF.

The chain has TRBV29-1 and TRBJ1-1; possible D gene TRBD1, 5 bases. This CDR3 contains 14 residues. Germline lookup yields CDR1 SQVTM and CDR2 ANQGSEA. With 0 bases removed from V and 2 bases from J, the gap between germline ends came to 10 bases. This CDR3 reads CSVEDRGVNTEAFF. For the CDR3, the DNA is TGCAGCGTTGAAGATCGAGGGGTTAACACTGAAGCTTTCTTT.

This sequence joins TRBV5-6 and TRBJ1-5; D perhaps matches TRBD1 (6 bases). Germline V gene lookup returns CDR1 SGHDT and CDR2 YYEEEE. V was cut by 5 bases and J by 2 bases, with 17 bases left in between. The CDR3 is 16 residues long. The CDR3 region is CASSSKTGLGNQPQHF. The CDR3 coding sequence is TGTGCCAGCAGTTCTAAAACAGGGCTTGGCAATCAGCCCCAGCATTTT.

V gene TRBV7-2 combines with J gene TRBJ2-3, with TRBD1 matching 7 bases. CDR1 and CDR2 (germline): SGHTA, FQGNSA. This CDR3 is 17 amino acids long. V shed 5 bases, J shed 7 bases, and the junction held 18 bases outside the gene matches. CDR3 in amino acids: CASSARPGQNPVNTQYF. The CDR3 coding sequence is TGTGCCAGCAGCGCCCGACCGGGACAGAACCCGGTGAATACGCAGTATTTT. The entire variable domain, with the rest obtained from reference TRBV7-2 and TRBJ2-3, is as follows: GAGVSQSPSNKVTEKGKDVELRCDPISGHTALYWYRQSLGQGLEFLIYFQGNSAPDKSGLPSDRFSAERTGGSVSTLTIQRTQQEDSAVYLCASSARPGQNPVNTQYFGPGTRLTVL.

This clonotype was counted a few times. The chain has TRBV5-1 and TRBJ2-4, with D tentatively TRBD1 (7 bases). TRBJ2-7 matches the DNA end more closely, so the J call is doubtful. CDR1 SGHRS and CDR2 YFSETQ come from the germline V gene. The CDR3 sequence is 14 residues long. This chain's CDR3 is CASSGRTGAFEQYF. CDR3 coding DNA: TGCGCCAGCAGCGGGAGGACAGGAGCTTTCGAGCAGTACTTC.

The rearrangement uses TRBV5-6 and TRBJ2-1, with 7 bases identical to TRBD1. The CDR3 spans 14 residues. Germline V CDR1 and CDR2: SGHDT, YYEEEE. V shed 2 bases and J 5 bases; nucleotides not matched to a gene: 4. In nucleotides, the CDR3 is TGTGCCAGCAGCTTAGGGGGCGGCCACAATGAGCAGTTCTTC. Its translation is CASSLGGGHNEQFF.

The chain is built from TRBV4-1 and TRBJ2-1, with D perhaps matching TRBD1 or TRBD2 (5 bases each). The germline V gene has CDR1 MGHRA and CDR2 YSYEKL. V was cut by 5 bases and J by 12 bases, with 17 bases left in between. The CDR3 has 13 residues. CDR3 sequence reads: CASSRDGDLGQFF. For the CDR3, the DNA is TGCGCCAGCAGCAGGGACGGAGACCTTGGGCAGTTCTTC.

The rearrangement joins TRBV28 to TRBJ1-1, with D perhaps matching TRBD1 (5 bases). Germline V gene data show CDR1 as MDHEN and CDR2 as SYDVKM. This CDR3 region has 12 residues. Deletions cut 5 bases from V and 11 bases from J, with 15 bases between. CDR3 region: CASSTPGREAFF. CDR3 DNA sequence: TGTGCCAGCAGTACCCCGGGCAGGGAGGCTTTCTTT.

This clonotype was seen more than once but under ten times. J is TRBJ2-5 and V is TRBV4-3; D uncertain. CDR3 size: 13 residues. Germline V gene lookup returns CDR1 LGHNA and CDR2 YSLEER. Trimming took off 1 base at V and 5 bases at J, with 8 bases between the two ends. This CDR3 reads CASSQGSGETQYF. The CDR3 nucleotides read TGCGCCAGCAGCCAAGGATCGGGCGAGACCCAGTACTTC.

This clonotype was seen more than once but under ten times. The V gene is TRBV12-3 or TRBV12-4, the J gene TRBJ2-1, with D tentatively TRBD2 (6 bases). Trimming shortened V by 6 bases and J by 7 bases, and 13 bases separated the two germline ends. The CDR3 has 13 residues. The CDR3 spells CASREGVGNEQFF. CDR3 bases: TGTGCCAGCAGGGAGGGCGTCGGGAATGAGCAGTTCTTC.

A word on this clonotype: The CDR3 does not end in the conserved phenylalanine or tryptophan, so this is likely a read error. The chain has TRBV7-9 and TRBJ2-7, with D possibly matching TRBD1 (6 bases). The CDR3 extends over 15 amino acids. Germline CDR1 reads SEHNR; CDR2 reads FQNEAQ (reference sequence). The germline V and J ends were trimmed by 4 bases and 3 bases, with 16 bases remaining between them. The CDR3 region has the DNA TGTGCCAGCAGCTACACGCAGGGGCCCTTCTACGAGCAGTACTTA. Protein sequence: CASSYTQGPFYEQYL.

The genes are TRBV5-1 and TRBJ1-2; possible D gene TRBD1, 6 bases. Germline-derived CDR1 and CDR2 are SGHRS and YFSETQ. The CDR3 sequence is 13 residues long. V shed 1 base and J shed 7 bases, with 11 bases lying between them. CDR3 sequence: CASSLSSGAGYTF. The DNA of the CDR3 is TGCGCCAGCAGCTTGTCTTCAGGGGCTGGCTACACCTTC.

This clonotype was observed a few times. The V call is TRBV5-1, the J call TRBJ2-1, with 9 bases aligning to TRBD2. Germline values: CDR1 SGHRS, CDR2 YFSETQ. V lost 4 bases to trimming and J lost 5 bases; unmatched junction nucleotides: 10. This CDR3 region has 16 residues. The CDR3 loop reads CASSPPKRGAHNEQFF. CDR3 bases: TGCGCCAGCAGCCCCCCGAAGCGGGGGGCCCACAATGAGCAGTTCTTC.

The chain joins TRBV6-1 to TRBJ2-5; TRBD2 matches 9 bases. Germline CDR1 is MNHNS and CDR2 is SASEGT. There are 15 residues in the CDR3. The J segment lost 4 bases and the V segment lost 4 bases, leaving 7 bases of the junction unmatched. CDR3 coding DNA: TGTGCCAGCAGTGGGCGGGGGGGGCCTCGAGAGACCCAGTACTTC. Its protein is CASSGRGGPRETQYF.

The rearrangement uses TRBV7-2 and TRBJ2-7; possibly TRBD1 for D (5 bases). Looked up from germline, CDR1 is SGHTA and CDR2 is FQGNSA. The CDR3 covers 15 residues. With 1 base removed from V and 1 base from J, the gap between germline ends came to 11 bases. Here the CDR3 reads CASSLDTGTSYEQYF. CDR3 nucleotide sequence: TGTGCCAGCAGCTTAGATACAGGAACTTCCTACGAGCAGTACTTC. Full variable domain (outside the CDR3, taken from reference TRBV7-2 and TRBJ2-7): GAGVSQSPSNKVTEKGKDVELRCDPISGHTALYWYRQSLGQGLEFLIYFQGNSAPDKSGLPSDRFSAERTGGSVSTLTIQRTQQEDSAVYLCASSLDTGTSYEQYFGPGTRLTVT.

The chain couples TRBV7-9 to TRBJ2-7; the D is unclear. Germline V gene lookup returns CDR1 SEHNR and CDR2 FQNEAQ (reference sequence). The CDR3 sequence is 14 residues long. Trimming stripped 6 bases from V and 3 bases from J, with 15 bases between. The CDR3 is CASSSQSAYYEQYF. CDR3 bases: TGTGCCAGCAGTTCCCAAAGCGCCTACTACGAGCAGTACTTC.